One and the same sample provided the 23 T cell receptor beta chains below, sequenced in a study of control samples from healthy donors and cancer patients. Assay used: immunoSEQ multiplex PCR; TCRdb lists only in-frame clones, some missing. The table records about 49,000 clones, approximately 83% of them present only once. The sample comprised PBMCs. The receptors here all came from a woman aged 45-65 years with lung cancer.

The chain recombines TRBV15 with TRBJ2-3; D not resolved. The CDR3 length is 12 residues. V was clipped by 1 base and J by 3 bases, with 2 bases between them. Germline values: CDR1 LNHNV, CDR2 YYDKDF (reference sequence). CDR3 loop: CATSRATDTQYF. For the CDR3, the DNA is TGTGCCACCAGCAGAGCTACAGATACGCAGTATTTT.

This clone appeared a single time. J is TRBJ1-3 and V is TRBV6-6; D remains unclear. Trimming pared 7 bases from V and 7 bases from J, leaving 14 bases between. In germline, CDR1 is MNHNY, CDR2 SVGAGI (reference sequence). This CDR3 spans 13 amino acids. The CDR3 reads CASTLHLWNTIYF. In nucleotides, the CDR3 is TGTGCCAGCACCCTCCATCTTTGGAACACCATATATTTT.

The sample holds one count of this clone. One end of the junction is discordant with germline, which a read error may explain. The sample carries other DNA sequences with the same CDR3. V gene TRBV30 combines with J gene TRBJ1-1, with a tentative D call TRBD1 (5 bases). Per germline, CDR1 GTSNPN and CDR2 SVGIG (reference sequence). The CDR3 extends over 12 amino acids. The CDR3 spells CAWSRVNTEAFF. In DNA form, the CDR3 reads TGCGCCTGGTCCAGGGTGAACACTGAAGCTTTCTTT. Full variable domain (missing parts from reference TRBV30 and TRBJ1-1): SQTIHQWPATLVQPVGSPLSLECTVEGTSNPNLYWYRQAAGRGLQLLFYSVGIGQISSEVPQNLSASRPQDRQFILSSKKLLLSDSGFYLCAWSRVNTEAFFGQGTRLTVV.

J is TRBJ2-3 and V is TRBV30; 11 nucleotides align to TRBD2. The CDR3 extends over 20 amino acids. The V gene's germline CDR1 is GTSNPN and CDR2 SVGIG (reference sequence). With V trimmed by 5 bases and J by 0 bases, 19 bases remained unmatched. CDR3 sequence (DNA): TGTGCCTGGTCCCGCCTCATTCTAGCGGGGGGCTTTTCAAGCACAGATACGCAGTATTTT. Translation gives CAWSRLILAGGFSSTDTQYF.

The J gene is TRBJ1-1, the V gene TRBV20-1, with D unresolved. The CDR3 is made up of 15 amino acids. CDR1 and CDR2 from the germline V gene are DFQATT and SNEGSKA (reference sequence). V was shortened by 3 bases and J by 1 base, with 15 bases between the two germline ends. The CDR3, as DNA: TGCAGTGCTAGTCTGTCTGGGAGATCGAACACTGAAGCTTTCTTT. It encodes CSASLSGRSNTEAFF.

This clone has just one count. The CDR3, as DNA: TGCGCCAGCAGCTTGGTAGGAGTTAGGGGGAACACTGAAGCTTTCTTT. This encodes CASSLVGVRGNTEAFF. The V call is TRBV5-1, the J call TRBJ1-1; D perhaps matches TRBD1 (5 bases). Trimming shortened V by 0 bases and J by 1 base, and 13 bases separated the two germline ends. This CDR3 contains 16 residues. Germline V CDR1 and CDR2: SGHRS, YFSETQ.

V is TRBV28 and J is TRBJ1-1; D perhaps matches TRBD1 (5 bases). This CDR3 is built from 13 residues. The ends were cut back, 6 bases at V and 3 bases at J, with 11 bases in the middle. Looked up from germline, CDR1 is MDHEN and CDR2 is SYDVKM. The CDR3 nucleotides are TGTGCCAGCAGCCATAGGGGAGACACTGAAGCTTTCTTT. Its protein product is CASSHRGDTEAFF.

The chain couples TRBV12-3 or TRBV12-4 to TRBJ1-1; no reliable D call. The V gene lost 6 bases and the J gene lost 2 bases, with 7 bases spanning the gap. The CDR3 is 12 amino acids. CDR3 nucleotides: TGTGCCAGCAGAGAACCCAACACTGAAGCTTTCTTT. It is translated as CASREPNTEAFF.

This chain joins TRBV5-1 and TRBJ2-7; a possible D gene is TRBD1 (6 bases). Germline V gene data show CDR1 as SGHRS and CDR2 as YFSETQ. Trimming stripped 1 base from V and 1 base from J, with 24 bases between. This CDR3 comprises 19 residues. The chain's CDR3 is CASSLTLGLGASYSYEQYF. DNA of the CDR3: TGCGCCAGCAGCTTGACCCTCGGACTGGGGGCGTCCTATTCCTACGAGCAGTACTTC.

This rearrangement joins TRBV7-2 to TRBJ1-1, with 9 bases aligning to TRBD1. The CDR3 runs to 16 residues. Germline assignment: CDR1 SGHTA and CDR2 FQGNSA. The V segment lost 5 bases and the J segment 3 bases; nucleotides outside the gene matches: 10. This CDR3 reads CASSPKWDRVDTEAFF. CDR3 sequence (DNA): TGTGCCAGCAGCCCGAAGTGGGACAGGGTGGACACTGAAGCTTTCTTT.

The table lists this clone with a few counts. The J gene is TRBJ2-5, the V gene TRBV27, with TRBD1 matching over 9 bases. Germline CDR1 reads MNHEY; CDR2 reads SMNVEV (reference sequence). The V segment lost 5 bases and the J segment 5 bases; nucleotides outside the gene matches: 12. The CDR3 contains 16 residues. The chain's CDR3 is CASSLKPGQGGETQYF. CDR3 nucleotide sequence: TGTGCCAGCAGTCTGAAACCGGGACAGGGTGGGGAGACCCAGTACTTC.

The chain joins TRBV6-5 to TRBJ2-1; D is unresolved. Per germline, CDR1 MNHEY and CDR2 SVGAGI. This CDR3 is built from 14 residues. The V end was cut by 8 bases, the J end by 1 base, with 12 bases between. The DNA of the CDR3 is TGTGCCAGCGTAGCCAAGGATTCCTACAATGAGCAGTTCTTC. Residues: CASVAKDSYNEQFF.

The V gene is TRBV5-6, the J gene TRBJ2-7, with 7 bases identical to TRBD1. Germline-derived CDR1 and CDR2 are SGHDT and YYEEEE. This CDR3 comprises 13 residues. V trimming: 3 bases; J trimming: 5 bases; junction bases outside the gene matches: 5. CDR3 region: CASSSIGGNEQYF. The CDR3, as DNA: TGTGCCAGCAGCTCTATAGGGGGCAACGAGCAGTACTTC. Filled out from reference TRBV5-6 and TRBJ2-7, the complete variable domain reads DAGVTQSPTHLIKTRGQQVTLRCSPKSGHDTVSWYQQALGQGPQFIFQYYEEEERQRGNFPDRFSGHQFPNYSSELNVNALLLGDSALYLCASSSIGGNEQYFGPGTRLTVT.

The V gene is TRBV2, the J gene TRBJ1-1, with unresolved D. The germline V gene encodes CDR1 SNHLY and CDR2 FYNNEI. CDR3 size: 14 residues. The V and J ends lost 7 bases and 0 bases respectively, with 12 bases between them. The CDR3, as DNA: TGTGCCAGCATCATACAGCAGGTGAACACTGAAGCTTTCTTT. This gives the protein CASIIQQVNTEAFF.

The rearrangement joins TRBV5-4 to TRBJ1-1; tentative D call: TRBD1 (5 bases). The CDR3 runs 15 residues. Trimming removed 0 bases at V and 0 bases at J, with 9 bases between. CDR1 is SGHNT and CDR2 is YYREEE in the germline V gene (reference sequence). DNA of the CDR3: TGTGCCAGCAGCTTGGTGTGGGGGATGAACACTGAAGCTTTCTTT. Protein sequence: CASSLVWGMNTEAFF.

The J gene is TRBJ2-6, the V gene TRBV28; D is unresolved. CDR1 MDHEN and CDR2 SYDVKM come from the germline V gene. Deletions cut 6 bases from V and 4 bases from J, with 4 bases between. This CDR3 spans 12 amino acids. The CDR3 reads CASRRGANVLTF. Written as DNA, the CDR3 is TGTGCCAGCAGACGAGGGGCCAACGTCCTGACTTTC. Combining the CDR3 with reference TRBV28 and TRBJ2-6 gives the whole variable domain DVKVTQSSRYLVKRTGEKVFLECVQDMDHENMFWYRQDPGLGLRLIYFSYDVKMKEKGDIPEGYSVSREKKERFSLILESASTNQTSMYLCASRRGANVLTFGAGSRLTVL.

Concerning this clone itself: Distinct nucleotide sequences in the sample also encode this CDR3. The genes are TRBV6-2 or TRBV6-3 and TRBJ1-1; D is undetermined. Germline V gene sequence: CDR1 MNHEY, CDR2 SVGEGT. CDR3 length equals 12 residues. V lost 3 bases and J lost 4, with 6 bases in between. The CDR3 nucleotides are TGTGCCAGCAGTTATCAGGTCACTGAAGCTTTCTTT. It yields the protein CASSYQVTEAFF.

The rearrangement uses TRBV29-1 and TRBJ2-2; no clear D gene. The CDR3 extends over 14 amino acids. Deletions cut 6 bases from V and 5 bases from J, with 16 bases between. Germline loops: CDR1 SQVTM, CDR2 ANQGSEA. The CDR3 DNA reads as TGCAGCGTGGATTCAGGAAGCCCAACCGGGGAGCTGTTTTTT. This sequence encodes CSVDSGSPTGELFF.

CDR3 region: CASSLETVAEAFF. The CDR3 DNA sequence: TGTGCCAGCAGCCTAGAGACAGTGGCTGAAGCTTTCTTT. The J gene is TRBJ1-1, the V gene TRBV7-2, with D possibly matching TRBD1 (5 bases). Deletions cut 5 bases from V and 6 bases from J, with 13 bases between. CDR3 length: 13 residues. Per the germline V gene, CDR1 is SGHTA and CDR2 is FQGNSA. Based on the CDR3 plus reference TRBV7-2 and TRBJ1-1, the full variable domain is GAGVSQSPSNKVTEKGKDVELRCDPISGHTALYWYRQSLGQGLEFLIYFQGNSAPDKSGLPSDRFSAERTGGSVSTLTIQRTQQEDSAVYLCASSLETVAEAFFGQGTRLTVV.

The rearrangement links TRBV18 to TRBJ2-5; a possible D gene is TRBD2 (5 bases). The CDR3 contains 16 residues. The V gene lost 3 bases and the J gene lost 1 base, with 15 bases spanning the gap. Germline V gene sequence: CDR1 KGHSH, CDR2 LQKENI. The CDR3 sequence is CASSPLSSDGQETQYF. DNA for the CDR3: TGTGCCAGCTCACCTCTCAGTAGCGATGGCCAAGAGACCCAGTACTTC.

The chain is built from TRBV7-9 and TRBJ1-5; TRBD1 might be the D (5 bases). The CDR3 loop spans 17 amino acids. In germline, CDR1 is SEHNR, CDR2 FQNEAQ (reference sequence). Trimming removed 3 bases from V and 0 bases from J, with 15 bases in between. The CDR3 nucleotides are TGTGCCAGCAGCTTGGGGGACGGGAGCTATAGCAATCAGCCCCAGCATTTT. The encoded protein is CASSLGDGSYSNQPQHF.

The rearrangement links TRBV3-1 (or the pseudogene TRBV3-2) to TRBJ1-1; the match to TRBD1 covers 7 bases. This CDR3 has 16 amino acids. J lost 5 bases, V lost 1 base, and 10 bases had no gene match. In germline, CDR1 is LGHDT, CDR2 YNNKEL (reference sequence). CDR3 loop: CASSQVQGRIYTEAFF. The CDR3 region has the DNA TGTGCCAGCAGCCAAGTACAGGGGCGGATTTATACTGAAGCTTTCTTT.

The V gene is TRBV3-1 (or the pseudogene TRBV3-2), the J gene TRBJ2-5, with 8 positions matching TRBD1. Losses at the gene ends were 2 bases for V and 4 bases for J; bases not matched to a gene: 6. CDR1 is LGHDT and CDR2 is YNNKEL in the germline V gene (reference sequence). CDR3 size: 15 residues. CDR3 DNA: TGTGCCAGCAGCCAAAACGTTGGACAGGGAGAGACCCAGTACTTC. Encoded protein: CASSQNVGQGETQYF.